This TCR beta chain is from a study of blood T cell repertoires in COVID-19. Produced via immunoSEQ multiplex PCR; TCRdb's table is partial and in-frame only. The sample has under 70,000 clones; around 80% are singletons. V lost 5 bases to trimming and J lost 4 bases; unmatched junction nucleotides: 9. CDR1 and CDR2 (germline): SGHRS, YFSETQ. This CDR3 has 15 amino acids. V is TRBV5-1 and J is TRBJ2-3; 8 bases fit TRBD1. This receptor was obtained from an elderly woman with acute or convalescent COVID-19. Sequences were obtained from peripheral blood. The CDR3 loop is CASSLDRAPPDTQYF. The CDR3 nucleotides read TGCGCCAGCAGTCTGGACAGGGCCCCACCAGATACGCAGTATTTT.